This T cell receptor (beta chain) was captured in a study of response to subunit inactivated influenza vaccine. CDR3 length equals 17 residues. Germline values: CDR1 SGHDT, CDR2 YYEEEE. J was trimmed by 2 bases and V by 1 base; bases with no gene match: 7. About this clonotype: What it recognizes is unknown.

Study conclusions and caveats: The authors suggested that every seasonal influenza vaccination recruits few new T cells.

TCRdb analysed the RT-PCR reads with MiXCR anew, one entry per CDR3 protein. Here the sample spans 650,000 to 800,000 distinct CDR3 sequences, more than 11% being singletons. This clonotype was obtained from a man over 45 who received an inactivated influenza vaccine. Sequences were derived from PBMCs from blood, sampled around 15 days before vaccination. The chain carries TRBV5-6 and TRBJ2-4; 9 bases line up with TRBD2. The CDR3 DNA reads TGTGCCAGCAGCTTGATATATAGCGGGAGTTCCAAAAACATTCAGTACTTC. This codes for CASSLIYSGSSKNIQYF.